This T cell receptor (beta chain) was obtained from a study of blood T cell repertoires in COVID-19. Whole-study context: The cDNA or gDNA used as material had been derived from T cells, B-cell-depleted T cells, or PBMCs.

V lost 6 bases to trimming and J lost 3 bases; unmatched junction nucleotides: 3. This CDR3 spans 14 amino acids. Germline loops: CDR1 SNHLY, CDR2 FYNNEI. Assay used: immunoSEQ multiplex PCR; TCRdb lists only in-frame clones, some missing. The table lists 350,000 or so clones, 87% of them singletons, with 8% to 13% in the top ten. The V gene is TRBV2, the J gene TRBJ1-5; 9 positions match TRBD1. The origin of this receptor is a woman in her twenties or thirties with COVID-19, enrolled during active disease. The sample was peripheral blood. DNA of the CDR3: TGTGCCAGCAGGGGACAGGGCCTCAATCAGCCCCAGCATTTT. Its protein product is CASRGQGLNQPQHF.